The 17 T cell receptor beta chains given below trace back to one sample, sequenced in a study of blood T cell repertoires in COVID-19. The assay was immunoSEQ multiplex PCR, and TCRdb's table has in-frame clones only and misses some. The data show over 50,000 clones, over 60% seen once. Material: peripheral blood. These receptor sequences come from an older woman with COVID-19, enrolled during active disease.

This clone has a single count. This chain uses TRBV24-1 with TRBJ1-5, with TRBD1 identical over 7 bases. CDR3 length: 14 residues. V shed 7 bases, J shed 3 bases, and the junction held 5 bases outside the gene matches. Germline CDR1 and CDR2: KGHDR and SFDVKD. CDR3 loop: CATSKQGTNQPQHF. The CDR3 DNA reads TGTGCCACCAGCAAACAGGGGACCAATCAGCCCCAGCATTTT.

This CDR3 is CASSVLGNGELFF. In DNA form, the CDR3 reads TGTGCCAGCAGCGTCCTAGGAAACGGGGAGCTGTTTTTT. The chain uses TRBV6-5 and TRBJ2-2; D is undetermined. This CDR3 is 13 amino acids long. Between the trimmed V and J ends, which lost 6 bases and 7 bases, there was a span of 12 bases. Germline CDR1 is MNHEY and CDR2 is SVGAGI.

This clone was found a few times. The rearrangement links TRBV6-1 to TRBJ2-3; 9 nucleotides align to TRBD2. Germline lookup yields CDR1 MNHNS and CDR2 SASEGT. J was trimmed by 2 bases and V by 3 bases; bases with no gene match: 6. The CDR3 spans 16 residues. The CDR3 nucleotides read TGTGCCAGCAGTGATAGCGGGGGAGCAGTCACAGATACGCAGTATTTT. Amino acids: CASSDSGGAVTDTQYF.

In this sample, this clone turned up a few times. V usage is TRBV11-1 and J usage is TRBJ1-2; D perhaps matches TRBD1 (5 bases). From germline, CDR1 is SGHAT and CDR2 FQDESV (reference sequence). The CDR3 contains 13 residues. V lost 2 bases, J lost 3 bases, and 7 bases lay in between. The CDR3 DNA follows: TGTGCCAGCAGCTTACGGACACACTATGGCTACACCTTC. Its translation: CASSLRTHYGYTF. Variable domain in full (rest from reference TRBV11-1 and TRBJ1-2): EAEVAQSPRYKITEKSQAVAFWCDPISGHATLYWYRQILGQGPELLVQFQDESVVDDSQLPKDRFSAERLKGVDSTLKIQPAELGDSAMYLCASSLRTHYGYTFGSGTRLTVV.

V and J are TRBV6-5 and TRBJ1-2, with TRBD1 matching over 10 bases. V trimming: 7 bases; J trimming: 4 bases; junction bases outside the gene matches: 3. From germline, CDR1 is MNHEY and CDR2 SVGAGI. There are 13 residues in the CDR3. The CDR3 loop is CASKRTGGYGYTF. The CDR3 bases are TGTGCCAGCAAGAGGACAGGGGGCTATGGCTACACCTTC.

This chain links TRBV20-1 with TRBJ1-2; TRBD1 is a possible D gene (5 bases). The germline V gene encodes CDR1 DFQATT and CDR2 SNEGSKA (reference sequence). Trimming removed 7 bases from V and 7 bases from J, with 13 bases in between. The CDR3 extends over 11 amino acids. CDR3 coding DNA: TGCAGTGGCAGGGTTACGAGTGGCTACACCTTC. Amino acid sequence: CSGRVTSGYTF.

This clone has a handful of counts. The rearrangement links TRBV18 to TRBJ2-5; 7 positions agree with TRBD1. CDR3 length: 13 residues. The V gene end was trimmed by 6 bases and the J gene end by 5 bases; junction bases not matched to a gene: 6. Germline assignment: CDR1 KGHSH and CDR2 LQKENI. CDR3 bases: TGTGCCAGCTCGGGCGACAGGGCTGAGACCCAGTACTTC. This gives the protein CASSGDRAETQYF.

This clone has a handful of counts. This sequence joins TRBV6-5 and TRBJ1-1; D is unresolved. V was clipped by 2 bases and J by 7 bases, with 8 bases between them. In germline, CDR1 is MNHEY, CDR2 SVGAGI. The CDR3 runs 12 residues. CDR3 protein: CASSYGSNEAFF. The CDR3, as DNA: TGTGCCAGCAGTTACGGTAGCAATGAAGCTTTCTTT.

The V gene is TRBV2, the J gene TRBJ1-2; possible D gene TRBD1, 6 bases. The CDR3 has 13 amino acids. The V end lost 3 bases, the J end lost 4 bases, and 9 bases lay between the germline ends. Germline V gene data show CDR1 as SNHLY and CDR2 as FYNNEI. For the CDR3, the DNA is TGTGCCAGCAGTGATGACAGGCCCTATGGCTACACCTTC. Its protein product is CASSDDRPYGYTF.

The rearrangement joins TRBV15 to TRBJ1-3; TRBD1 matches at 9 bases. After removal of 5 bases from V and 7 bases from J, the junction contained 12 bases not matched to a gene. The germline V gene has CDR1 LNHNV and CDR2 YYDKDF (reference sequence). This CDR3 spans 16 amino acids. CDR3 in DNA: TGTGCCACCAGCGGACCTCGGACAGGGGTATGGAACACCATATATTTT. It is translated as CATSGPRTGVWNTIYF.

The chain recombines TRBV27 with TRBJ1-6; no clear D. The CDR3 runs to 16 residues. Germline V lookup: CDR1 MNHEY, CDR2 SMNVEV (reference sequence). V was pared by 7 bases and J by 0 bases, with 13 bases between. CDR3 sequence (DNA): TGTGCCAGCACTCCCGGGTCCCGCTCCTATAATTCACCCCTCCACTTT. Translation gives CASTPGSRSYNSPLHF.

This clone has only one observation. J is TRBJ2-3 and V is TRBV19; TRBD2 matches at 8 bases. CDR1 is LNHDA and CDR2 is SQIVND in the germline V gene (reference sequence). J lost 0 bases, V lost 5 bases, and 7 bases had no gene match. This CDR3 has 16 amino acids. The CDR3 region is CASSFTSGASTDTQYF. In DNA form, the CDR3 reads TGTGCCAGTAGTTTTACTAGCGGAGCTAGCACAGATACGCAGTATTTT.

This clone is labeled as medium-sized. This chain links TRBV12-3 or TRBV12-4 with TRBJ1-4; 7 bases map to TRBD1. Trimming removed 5 bases from V and 7 bases from J; junction bases left unmatched: 1. CDR3 length: 12 residues. DNA of the CDR3: TGTGCCAGCAGTAGGACAGGTGAAAAACTGTTTTTT. Protein: CASSRTGEKLFF.

The rearrangement links TRBV24-1 to TRBJ2-3; D remains ambiguous. V lost 4 bases to trimming and J lost 8 bases, with 15 bases between them. The CDR3 has 14 amino acids. CDR1 and CDR2 (germline): KGHDR, SFDVKD. The CDR3 nucleotides read TGTGCCACCAGTGACTTATCCCCTGCCGGTACGCAGTATTTT. It specifies CATSDLSPAGTQYF.

This clone turned up a few times. CDR3 loop: CASSPRGLSSYNEQFF. In nucleotides, the CDR3 is TGTGCCAGCAGCCCAAGGGGGCTAAGCTCCTACAATGAGCAGTTCTTC. The rearrangement joins TRBV7-6 to TRBJ2-1; 7 positions agree with TRBD1. The germline V gene has CDR1 SGHVS and CDR2 FNYEAQ. This CDR3 has 16 amino acids. Losses at the gene ends were 5 bases for V and 0 bases for J; bases not matched to a gene: 7.

The chain joins TRBV11-2 to TRBJ2-7, with D perhaps matching TRBD2 (6 bases). Germline V gene sequence: CDR1 SGHAT, CDR2 FQNNGV. V lost 2 bases and J 3 bases, leaving 20 bases between the germline ends. The length of the CDR3 is 17 residues. The CDR3 sequence: CASSLFFSGDVYYEQYF. CDR3 nucleotides: TGTGCCAGCAGCTTATTTTTTTCGGGGGACGTATACTACGAGCAGTACTTC.

The gene calls are TRBV7-2 and TRBJ1-2; 8 bases are shared with TRBD1. The CDR3 length is 14 residues. Per the germline V gene, CDR1 is SGHTA and CDR2 is FQGNSA. J lost 7 bases, V lost 1 base, and 5 bases had no gene match. The CDR3 loop is CASSLDARGLGYTF. DNA of the CDR3: TGTGCCAGCAGCTTAGATGCCAGGGGGCTTGGCTACACCTTC.